This T cell receptor beta chain was captured in a study of T cell repertoires in aging, cancer and after chemotherapy. Study-level background: Over several months to years, re-sampled healthy donor repertoires clearly shared clones. Roughly 8.8 million TCR reads made up the full dataset. Findings and limits, study-wide: Median generation probability rose over the chemotherapy interval in each cancer cohort, suggesting rebound thymic output. Loss of evenness, beyond lost richness, contributed to age-related TCR diversity decline in cancer patients.

Rearranged V-D-J TRB sequences were amplified with a mixed TRB-A/B primer pool. TCRdb fed the multiplex PCR reads into MiXCR, producing one record per CDR3 protein. Of some 5,200 distinct CDR3 sequences listed, 25% to 30% are singletons. The CDR3 is 13 residues long. Trimming removed 0 bases from V and 7 bases from J, with 9 bases in between. The V gene's germline CDR1 is SGHAT and CDR2 FQNNGV. Amplification of TCR beta used genomic DNA extracted from peripheral blood. As for this clonotype: Its antigen is undetermined.

The V call is TRBV11-2, the J call TRBJ1-2; D is ambiguous. The receptor's source is a human donor in good health. Sequenced input: blood. This CDR3 reads CASSLDLGLGYTF. For the CDR3, the DNA is TGTGCCAGCAGCTTAGACTTGGGTCTTGGCTACACCTTC.